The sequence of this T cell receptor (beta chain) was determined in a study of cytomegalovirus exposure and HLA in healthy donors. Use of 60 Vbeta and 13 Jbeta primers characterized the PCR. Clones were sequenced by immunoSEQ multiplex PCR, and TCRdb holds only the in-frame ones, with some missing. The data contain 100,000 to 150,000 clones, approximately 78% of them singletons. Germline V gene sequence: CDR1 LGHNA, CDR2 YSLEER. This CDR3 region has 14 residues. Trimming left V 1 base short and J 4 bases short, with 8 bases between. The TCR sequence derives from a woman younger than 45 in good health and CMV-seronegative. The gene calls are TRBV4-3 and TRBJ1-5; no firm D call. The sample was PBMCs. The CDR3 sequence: CASSQVRVNQPQHF. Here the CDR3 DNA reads TGCGCCAGCAGCCAAGTGAGGGTAAATCAGCCCCAGCATTTT.